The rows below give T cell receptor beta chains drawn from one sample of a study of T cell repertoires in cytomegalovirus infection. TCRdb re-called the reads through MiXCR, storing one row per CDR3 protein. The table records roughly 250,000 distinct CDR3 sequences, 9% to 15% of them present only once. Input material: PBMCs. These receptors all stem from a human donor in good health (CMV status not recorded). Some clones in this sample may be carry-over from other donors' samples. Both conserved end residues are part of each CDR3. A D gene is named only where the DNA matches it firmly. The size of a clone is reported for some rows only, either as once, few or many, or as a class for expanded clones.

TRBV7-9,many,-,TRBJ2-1,TGTGCCAGCAGCTCGGGAACCTACAATGAGCAGTTCTTC,CASSSGTYNEQFF
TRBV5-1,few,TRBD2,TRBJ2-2,TGCGCCAGCAGCCCCCTGGGACTAGCGGGAGGTTTCGTCGGCGGGGAGCTGTTTTTT,CASSPLGLAGGFVGGELFF
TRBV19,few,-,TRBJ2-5,TGTGCCAGTAGTGCCGCGGTGGGGATGGGGGCAGGGCAAGAGACCCAGTACTTC,CASSAAVGMGAGQETQYF
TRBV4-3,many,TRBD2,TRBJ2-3,TGCGCCAGCAGCCAAGATAAGCAGCGGGGTCGAGATACAGATACGCAGTATTTT,CASSQDKQRGRDTDTQYF
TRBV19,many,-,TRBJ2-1,TGTGCCAGTAGTACCAACCAGGGGGGGCAGTTCTTC,CASSTNQGGQFF
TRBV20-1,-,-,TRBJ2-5,TGCAGTGCCGACCCTACTATTGGGGAGACCCAGTACTTC,CSADPTIGETQYF
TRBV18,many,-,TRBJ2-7,TGTGCCAGCTCAGCGTTGAGGACAGAAGACGAGCAGTACTTC,CASSALRTEDEQYF
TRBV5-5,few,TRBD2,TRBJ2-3,TGTGCCAGCAGCTCTCAACTAGCGGAGATAAGCGATACGCAGTATTTT,CASSSQLAEISDTQYF
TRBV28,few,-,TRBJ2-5,TGTGCCAGCAGTTTAACCGCCCTAGAGACCCAGTACTTC,CASSLTALETQYF
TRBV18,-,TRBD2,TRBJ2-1,TGTGCCAGCTCACCACCGACTAGCGGGAGGGGGAGTGAGCAGTTCTTC,CASSPPTSGRGSEQFF
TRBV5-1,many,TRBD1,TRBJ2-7,TGCGCCAGCAGCGTTTCGGGACAGGGGGCGTCCTACGAGCAGTACTTC,CASSVSGQGASYEQYF
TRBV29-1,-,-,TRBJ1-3,TGCAGCGCTGACGAAAGGAACCCTGGAAACACCATATATTTT,CSADERNPGNTIYF
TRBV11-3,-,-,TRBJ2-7,TGTGCCAGCAGCTCACCCGGGTCGTTCTACGAGCAGTACTTC,CASSSPGSFYEQYF
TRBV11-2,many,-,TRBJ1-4,TGTGCCAGCAGCTGGGGCCCGGAAAAACTGTTTTTT,CASSWGPEKLFF
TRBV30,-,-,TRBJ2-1,TGTGCCTGGAGTGCCGGGGCCAATGAGCAGTTCTTC,CAWSAGANEQFF
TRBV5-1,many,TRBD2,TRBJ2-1,TGCGCCAGCAGCCCGGTAATGGCGGGAGGCCTTGGCAATGAGCAGTTCTTC,CASSPVMAGGLGNEQFF
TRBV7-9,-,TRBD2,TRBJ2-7,TGTGCCAGCAGCACCCGGACTAGCGTTCTCTCCTACGAGCAGTACTTC,CASSTRTSVLSYEQYF
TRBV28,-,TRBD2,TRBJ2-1,TGTGCCAGCAGCAGACCAGGGACTAGCGGGGGTTACAATGAGCAGTTCTTC,CASSRPGTSGGYNEQFF
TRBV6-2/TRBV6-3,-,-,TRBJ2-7,TGTGCCAGCAGTTACCCTCGAGGCGAGCAGTACTTC,CASSYPRGEQYF
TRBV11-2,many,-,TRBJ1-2,TGTGCCAGCAGCTTAGTAGGAGAGGGAGCTAACTATGGCTACACCTTC,CASSLVGEGANYGYTF
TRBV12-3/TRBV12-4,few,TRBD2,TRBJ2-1,TGTGCCAGCAGCCGGGGGACTAGCGGGAGTGGGAATGAGCAGTTCTTC,CASSRGTSGSGNEQFF
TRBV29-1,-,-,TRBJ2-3,TGCAGCGTTGACGGGGGTGGTGGGAATACGCAGTATTTT,CSVDGGGGNTQYF
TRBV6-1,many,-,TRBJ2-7,TGTGCCAGCAGCGGTGCCTTGACCGGAGGAGAGCAGTACTTC,CASSGALTGGEQYF
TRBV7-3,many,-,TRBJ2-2,TGTGCCAGCAGCTTATCCCGGACGTCGAACACCGGGGAGCTGTTTTTT,CASSLSRTSNTGELFF
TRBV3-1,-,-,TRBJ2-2,TGTGCCAGCAGCCAGGCGGGCACTCCCGGAATTAACACCGGGGAGCTGTTTTTT,CASSQAGTPGINTGELFF
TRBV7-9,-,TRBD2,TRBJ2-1,TGTGCCAGCGCGGGGAGCGGGGTCCGGAATGAGCATTTCTTC,CASAGSGVRNEHFF
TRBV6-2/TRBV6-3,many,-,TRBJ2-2,TGTGCCAGCAGTCCCGAGGAGTTCGGGGAGCTGTTTTTT,CASSPEEFGELFF
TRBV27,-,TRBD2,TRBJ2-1,TGTGCCAGCAGTTTAGGGGCTAGCGGGGGCTCCTACAATGAGCAGTTCTTC,CASSLGASGGSYNEQFF
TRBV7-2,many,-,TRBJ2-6,TGTGCCAGCAGCTCCCCTGGAAGACGGGCCAACGTCCTGACTTTC,CASSSPGRRANVLTF
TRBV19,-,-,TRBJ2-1,TGTGCCTCAGGGTTGGGGAGCTCCTACAATGAGCAGTTCTTC,CASGLGSSYNEQFF
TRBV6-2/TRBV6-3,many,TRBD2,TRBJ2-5,TGTGCCAGCAGTACGGGACTAGCGGGAGGGCCAGAGACCCAGTACTTC,CASSTGLAGGPETQYF
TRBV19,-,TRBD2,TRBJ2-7,TGTGCCAGTAGTAACCCCCGCGGGACTAGCGCCTACGAGCAGTACTTC,CASSNPRGTSAYEQYF
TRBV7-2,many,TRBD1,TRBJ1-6,TGTGCCAGCCTACGGACAGGGTTCATAAATTCACCCCTCCACTTT,CASLRTGFINSPLHF
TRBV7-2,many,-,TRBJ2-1,TGTGCCAGCAGCGTTTACAATGAGCAGTTCTTC,CASSVYNEQFF
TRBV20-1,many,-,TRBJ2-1,TGCAGTGCTAGAGCGGGGCGGTTGTACAATGAGCAGTTCTTC,CSARAGRLYNEQFF
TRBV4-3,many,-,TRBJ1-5,TGCGCCAGCAGCCAAGGGAGGACGTATCAGCCCCAGCATTTT,CASSQGRTYQPQHF
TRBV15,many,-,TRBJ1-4,TGTGCCACCAGCAGAGATGCAGGATCGAATGAAAAACTGTTTTTT,CATSRDAGSNEKLFF
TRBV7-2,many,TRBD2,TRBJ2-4,TGTGCCAGCAGCCCCACTAGCGGGAGGCAAAACATTCAGTACTTC,CASSPTSGRQNIQYF
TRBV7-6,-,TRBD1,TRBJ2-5,TGTGCCAGCAGCTTAGCGTCCGGGACAGGGGAAGAGACCCAGTACTTC,CASSLASGTGEETQYF
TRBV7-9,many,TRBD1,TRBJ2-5,TGTGCCAGCAGCAAACCCGGGACAGAGGCCCAAGAGACCCAGTACTTC,CASSKPGTEAQETQYF